The entry below gives a single TCR beta chain sequence along with its context. The sample comes from a study of T cells in Graves' hyperthyroidism and ophthalmopathy. The V gene's germline CDR1 is MNHNY and CDR2 SVGAGI (reference sequence). Trimming shortened V by 2 bases and J by 8 bases, and 18 bases separated the two germline ends. The CDR3 is 15 amino acids. Amplified TCR beta CDR3 regions derived from RNA transcripts. Using the HTBI primer set, a first-round RT-PCR was run on the TCR CDR3. MiXCR was run by TCRdb on the multiplex PCR reads, yielding one entry per CDR3 protein. Here the sample spans roughly 800,000 distinct CDR3 sequences, roughly 37% being singletons.

The V call is TRBV6-6, the J call TRBJ1-2; no clear D gene. Sequenced sample: blood. The receptor comes from a man aged 18-30 years with Graves' hyperthyroidism. The CDR3 nucleotides read TGTGCCAGCAGTTACGGCTGGGGAGCTCGTGAGGGCTACACCTTC. This sequence encodes CASSYGWGAREGYTF.